This paragraph reports one TCR beta chain. No antigen is known for it. The data were taken from a study of cytomegalovirus exposure and HLA in healthy donors. Study-wide results and limits: Under 20,000 TCR beta sequences were associated with HLA alleles at 0.05 false discovery rate in a later analysis. For presence/absence analyses, sequencing depth was assumed to be roughly uniform across donors. Usually a TCR sequence was rare, but some public TCRs were found in many donors. The authors reported that TCR beta sequences could predict HLA-A and HLA-B alleles. These predictions were accurate for most subjects in the first cohort.

In the PCR, 60 Vbeta and 13 Jbeta primers were used. Sequenced by immunoSEQ multiplex PCR; TCRdb stores in-frame clones only, minus some. Of under 200,000 clones listed, about 77% are singletons. V lost 4 bases and J lost 1, with 12 bases in between. Germline CDR1 SGHRS, CDR2 YFSETQ. This CDR3 has 16 amino acids. The rearrangement joins TRBV5-1 to TRBJ2-6, with D possibly matching TRBD1 (6 bases). Sequenced: PBMCs. The clonotype comes from a man aged 55 to 70 in good health and CMV-seronegative. The CDR3 DNA reads as TGCGCCAGCAGCCCAACTGGACAGTCTGGGGCCAACGTCCTGACTTTC. It codes for CASSPTGQSGANVLTF. The full variable domain, rest sourced from reference TRBV5-1 and TRBJ2-6, is KAGVTQTPRYLIKTRGQQVTLSCSPISGHRSVSWYQQTPGQGLQFLFEYFSETQRNKGNFPGRFSGRQFSNSRSEMNVSTLELGDSALYLCASSPTGQSGANVLTFGAGSRLTVL.